Reported below is one T cell receptor (beta chain). Its cognate antigen is unknown. This sample was included in a study of radiation and T cells in renal cell carcinoma. Time point described: blood 4 weeks post-SBRT, at nephrectomy. The sample's treatment: 15 Gy SBRT to primary tumor, nephrectomy 4 weeks later. Nephrectomy followed 15 Gy stereotactic body radiation by 4 weeks. Regarding the study as a whole: From baseline, blood top tumor clonotypes peaked at 2 weeks post-radiation. No pretreatment tumor biopsies were available for baseline clonotypes.

Clones were sequenced by immunoSEQ multiplex PCR, and TCRdb holds only the in-frame ones, with some missing. Here the sample spans about 100,000 clones, more than 65% being singletons. Between the trimmed V and J ends, which lost 2 bases and 5 bases, there was a span of 10 bases. The CDR3 is made up of 14 amino acids. Germline CDR1 is KGHSH and CDR2 is LQKENI. The sample consisted of blood, taken from a patient whose treatment included radiotherapy and nephrectomy. The receptor was isolated from a man aged 55 to 70 with renal cell carcinoma. The rearrangement joins TRBV18 to TRBJ2-4; D remains unclear. The CDR3 reads CASSPVESENIQYF. Here the CDR3 DNA reads TGTGCCAGCTCACCAGTAGAGTCAGAAAACATTCAGTACTTC.